Presented here are 31 T cell receptor beta chains from one specimen sequenced in a study of CD8 T cells in ankylosing spondylitis. TCRdb reprocessed the 5' RACE reads via MiXCR and lists one record per CDR3 protein. The sample lists 350,000 to 400,000 distinct CDR3 sequences; 20% were seen once. The sample taken for sequencing was blood, either unsorted or a sorted T cell fraction (not recorded which). The receptors here all came from a male donor with ankylosing spondylitis or in good health (not recorded which).

The J gene is TRBJ2-5, the V gene TRBV29-1, with D possibly being TRBD1 (6 bases). Per germline, CDR1 SQVTM and CDR2 ANQGSEA. This CDR3 spans 17 amino acids. V dropped 3 bases and J dropped 0 bases, with 20 bases sitting between them. CDR3 sequence reads: CSVEGRNRVGYQETQYF. The CDR3 DNA reads TGCAGCGTTGAGGGCCGAAACAGGGTTGGGTACCAAGAGACCCAGTACTTC. Full variable domain (rest looked up from reference TRBV29-1 and TRBJ2-5): SAVISQKPSRDICQRGTSLTIQCQVDSQVTMMFWYRQQPGQSLTLIATANQGSEATYESGFVIDKFPISRPNLTFSTLTVSNMSPEDSSIYLCSVEGRNRVGYQETQYFGPGTRLLVL.

This clonotype was counted between two and nine times. The V and J genes are TRBV11-2 and TRBJ2-5, with TRBD2 matching 12 bases. V trimming: 4 bases; J trimming: 5 bases; junction bases outside the gene matches: 8. The germline CDR1 and CDR2 sequences are SGHAT and FQNNGV. There are 16 residues in the CDR3. CDR3 amino acids: CASSSSSGGAGETQYF. The CDR3 bases are TGTGCCAGCAGCTCTTCTAGCGGGGGGGCGGGGGAGACCCAGTACTTC.

This chain uses TRBV27 with TRBJ2-1; D gene uncertain. The CDR3 runs to 14 residues. Trimming stripped 6 bases from V and 4 bases from J, with 13 bases between. Germline V CDR1 and CDR2: MNHEY, SMNVEV (reference sequence). CDR3 protein: CASSPLVVYNEQFF. CDR3 DNA: TGTGCCAGCAGCCCACTTGTGGTGTACAATGAGCAGTTCTTC.

This clonotype was found a few times. This chain joins TRBV7-9 and TRBJ1-1; TRBD1 is a possible D gene (5 bases). The CDR3 totals 14 residues. The germline V gene encodes CDR1 SEHNR and CDR2 FQNEAQ (reference sequence). V lost 0 bases to trimming and J lost 3 bases, with 8 bases between them. The CDR3, as DNA: TGTGCCAGCAGCTTAGCGGGGGTCCACACTGAAGCTTTCTTT. It encodes CASSLAGVHTEAFF.

This chain joins TRBV7-2 and TRBJ2-6; D possibly corresponds to TRBD1 (5 bases). V was pared by 5 bases and J by 4 bases, with 12 bases between. The CDR3 runs 15 residues. Germline lookup yields CDR1 SGHTA and CDR2 FQGNSA. The CDR3 DNA reads TGTGCCAGCAGCGCAGGGCTCCGCGGGGCCAACGTCCTGACTTTC. Translating gives CASSAGLRGANVLTF. Combining the CDR3 with reference TRBV7-2 and TRBJ2-6 gives the whole variable domain GAGVSQSPSNKVTEKGKDVELRCDPISGHTALYWYRQSLGQGLEFLIYFQGNSAPDKSGLPSDRFSAERTGGSVSTLTIQRTQQEDSAVYLCASSAGLRGANVLTFGAGSRLTVL.

This clonotype was counted between two and nine times. This chain connects TRBV2 to TRBJ2-2, with 11 bases fitting TRBD1. CDR3 length equals 15 residues. CDR1 and CDR2 (germline): SNHLY, FYNNEI. Trimming cost V 4 bases and J 4 bases; bases outside gene matches: 2. This chain's CDR3 is CASSAGTGGTGELFF. The CDR3 DNA is TGTGCCAGCAGTGCCGGGACAGGGGGCACCGGGGAGCTGTTTTTT.

There are a few counts of this clonotype. The chain is built from TRBV20-1 and TRBJ2-1; D is uncertain. Germline CDR1 DFQATT, CDR2 SNEGSKA (reference sequence). V lost 0 bases, J lost 8 bases, and 14 bases lay in between. The CDR3 runs 14 residues. The CDR3 nucleotides are TGCAGTGCTAGAGATGAGCTAGAGGTCCATGAGCAGTTCTTC. It codes for CSARDELEVHEQFF.

This clonotype was counted a few times. V and J are TRBV5-1 and TRBJ1-2, with TRBD1 matching over 9 bases. After removal of 3 bases from V and 8 bases from J, the junction contained 8 bases not matched to a gene. CDR1 SGHRS and CDR2 YFSETQ come from the germline V gene. The CDR3 consists of 14 residues. The CDR3 DNA is TGCGCCAGCAGCTGGGATTTGGGACAGGGAGGCTACACCTTC. It specifies CASSWDLGQGGYTF.

This clonotype has at least ten counts. J is TRBJ2-1 and V is TRBV29-1, with 8 bases fitting TRBD1. The CDR3 consists of 17 residues. Germline trimming cut 1 base from V and 1 base from J; bases unmatched to any gene: 9. Germline assignment: CDR1 SQVTM and CDR2 ANQGSEA. The CDR3 is CSVEGGQAFRSYNEQFF. The DNA for the CDR3 is TGCAGCGTTGAAGGGGGACAGGCGTTCCGGTCCTACAATGAGCAGTTCTTC.

The CDR3 here is CASSPITGGIGYGYTF. CDR3 coding DNA: TGTGCCAGCAGTCCGATCACAGGGGGCATAGGCTATGGCTACACCTTC. The genes are TRBV6-1 and TRBJ1-2, with TRBD1 matching 9 bases. The germline CDR1 and CDR2 sequences are MNHNS and SASEGT. Germline trimming cut 5 bases from V and 4 bases from J; bases unmatched to any gene: 11. The CDR3 consists of 16 residues.

In this sample, this clonotype turned up a few times. The V call is TRBV6-5, the J call TRBJ2-7; possible D gene TRBD1, 5 bases. The CDR3 runs 11 residues. Germline CDR1 reads MNHEY; CDR2 reads SVGAGI. Trimming removed 10 bases at V and 4 bases at J, with 11 bases between. CDR3 sequence (DNA): TGTGCCACCACCCAGGGTTACGAGCAGTACTTC. This translates into CATTQGYEQYF.

This clonotype was detected once. J is TRBJ2-2 and V is TRBV24-1, with 12 positions matching TRBD1. V shed 2 bases, J shed 6 bases, and the junction held 3 bases outside the gene matches. CDR3 length: 16 amino acids. CDR1 and CDR2 (germline): KGHDR, SFDVKD. The CDR3 DNA reads as TGTGCCACCAGTGATTGGGACAGGGGGCTGTCCGGGGAGCTGTTTTTT. This sequence encodes CATSDWDRGLSGELFF.

In its sample, this clonotype was seen a few times. The rearrangement joins TRBV10-2 to TRBJ1-5, with 8 positions matching TRBD1. The ends lost 10 bases at V and 4 bases at J; junction bases unmatched: 9. CDR1 WSHSY and CDR2 SAAADI come from the germline V gene. CDR3 size: 14 residues. The CDR3 nucleotides read TGCGCCACCCGGACACGGACAGGGAATCAGCCCCAGCATTTT. Amino acid sequence: CATRTRTGNQPQHF.

The chain links TRBV27 to TRBJ2-7; D is undetermined. CDR1 is MNHEY and CDR2 is SMNVEV in the germline V gene (reference sequence). CDR3 length: 13 amino acids. With 5 bases removed from V and 0 bases from J, the gap between germline ends came to 8 bases. CDR3 amino acids: CASSPDVSYEQYF. Written as DNA, the CDR3 is TGTGCCAGCAGTCCCGACGTCTCCTACGAGCAGTACTTC.

This clonotype appeared a few times. The chain has TRBV7-9 and TRBJ2-7; D remains ambiguous. This CDR3 spans 17 amino acids. Trimming left V 5 bases short and J 5 bases short, with 25 bases between. The germline V gene encodes CDR1 SEHNR and CDR2 FQNEAQ (reference sequence). The CDR3 here is CASSPPAGRSKANEQYF. Here the CDR3 DNA reads TGTGCCAGCAGCCCTCCCGCCGGACGCAGCAAGGCGAACGAGCAGTACTTC.

The rearrangement links TRBV2 to TRBJ2-7; tentative D call: TRBD1 (5 bases). Between the trimmed V and J ends, which lost 7 bases and 2 bases, there was a span of 12 bases. Germline assignment: CDR1 SNHLY and CDR2 FYNNEI. The CDR3 totals 13 residues. CDR3: CASKGIPAYEQYF. DNA of the CDR3: TGTGCCAGCAAGGGGATCCCGGCCTACGAGCAGTACTTC.

This chain joins TRBV11-3 and TRBJ2-2; 11 bases are a match to TRBD1. Germline V gives CDR1 SGHNT, CDR2 YENEEA. V lost 5 bases to trimming and J lost 9 bases; unmatched junction nucleotides: 8. The CDR3 covers 15 residues. The CDR3 loop reads CASSVGQGGDRELFF. In nucleotides, the CDR3 is TGTGCCAGCAGCGTGGGACAGGGGGGAGATCGGGAGCTGTTTTTT. Together with reference TRBV11-3 and TRBJ2-2, the CDR3 gives the full variable domain: EAGVVQSPRYKIIEKKQPVAFWCNPISGHNTLYWYLQNLGQGPELLIRYENEEAVDDSQLPKDRFSAERLKGVDSTLKIQPAELGDSAVYLCASSVGQGGDRELFFGEGSRLTVL.

This clonotype was seen only a few times. This chain links TRBV20-1 with TRBJ1-1; a weak D match, TRBD1 (6 bases). CDR3 size: 16 residues. V lost 6 bases and J lost 0, with 20 bases in between. In germline, CDR1 is DFQATT, CDR2 SNEGSKA (reference sequence). The chain's CDR3 is CSAPYADRTVNTEAFF. CDR3 nucleotide sequence: TGCAGTGCCCCATATGCCGACAGGACCGTGAACACTGAAGCTTTCTTT.

This clonotype was counted only a few times. In DNA, the CDR3 is TGCAGCGTGGACACGGGGAAGGCCTACGAGCAGTACTTC. Translating it yields CSVDTGKAYEQYF. The V and J genes are TRBV29-1 and TRBJ2-7; D may correspond to TRBD1 or TRBD2 (5 bases each). The germline CDR1 and CDR2 sequences are SQVTM and ANQGSEA. The germline V and J ends were trimmed by 6 bases and 2 bases, with 14 bases remaining between them. The CDR3 extends over 13 amino acids.

V and J are TRBV12-3 or TRBV12-4 and TRBJ2-5, with a tentative D call TRBD1 (6 bases). The CDR3 is 13 residues long. Between the trimmed V and J ends, which lost 6 bases and 5 bases, there was a span of 13 bases. For the CDR3, the DNA is TGTGCCAGCAGCACAGGGAATCGGGAGACCCAGTACTTC. Protein product: CASSTGNRETQYF.

The chain employs TRBV4-2 and TRBJ2-4, with D uncertain. The CDR3 sequence is 11 residues long. The ends were cut back, 3 bases at V and 7 bases at J, with 4 bases in the middle. Germline CDR1 LGHNA, CDR2 YNFKEQ. The CDR3 DNA reads as TGTGCCAGCAGCCACTCCAACATTCAGTACTTC. Encoded protein: CASSHSNIQYF.

The gene calls are TRBV12-3 or TRBV12-4 and TRBJ2-2; perhaps TRBD1 as D (5 bases). The CDR3 spans 13 residues. The V gene lost 6 bases and the J gene lost 6 bases, with 11 bases spanning the gap. The CDR3 region has the DNA TGTGCCAGCAGCGTTCTAGGGGCCGGGGAGCTGTTTTTT. Its translation: CASSVLGAGELFF.

This rearrangement joins TRBV29-1 to TRBJ2-7; D possibly uses TRBD1 or TRBD2 (5 bases each). Per germline, CDR1 SQVTM and CDR2 ANQGSEA. This CDR3 contains 14 residues. Trimming removed 3 bases at V and 5 bases at J, with 17 bases between. CDR3 protein: CSVDRGRGSNEQYF. The DNA for the CDR3 is TGCAGCGTTGATAGGGGCAGAGGGTCCAACGAGCAGTACTTC.

J is TRBJ2-3 and V is TRBV9; 11 nucleotides match TRBD1. The CDR3 extends over 17 amino acids. Trimming took 4 bases from V and 3 from J; bases not matched to a gene: 10. Germline values: CDR1 SGDLS, CDR2 YYNGEE. The CDR3 DNA follows: TGTGCCAGCAGCCCCTGGACAGGGGGCATATTAACAGATACGCAGTATTTT. This gives the protein CASSPWTGGILTDTQYF.

The chain joins TRBV5-6 to TRBJ2-1; D perhaps matches TRBD1 (7 bases). Germline CDR1 and CDR2: SGHDT and YYEEEE. The CDR3 is 15 amino acids. The V end lost 4 bases, the J end lost 6 bases, and 17 bases lay between the germline ends. The chain's CDR3 is CASSHFPGGGNEQFF. The CDR3 bases are TGTGCCAGCAGCCATTTTCCAGGGGGAGGCAATGAGCAGTTCTTC. Based on the CDR3 plus reference TRBV5-6 and TRBJ2-1, the full variable domain is DAGVTQSPTHLIKTRGQQVTLRCSPKSGHDTVSWYQQALGQGPQFIFQYYEEEERQRGNFPDRFSGHQFPNYSSELNVNALLLGDSALYLCASSHFPGGGNEQFFGPGTRLTVL.

This chain joins TRBV2 and TRBJ2-4, with D perhaps TRBD1 or TRBD2 (5 bases each). With 7 bases removed from V and 5 bases from J, the gap between germline ends came to 15 bases. The germline V gene has CDR1 SNHLY and CDR2 FYNNEI. The CDR3 is 14 amino acids. The CDR3: CASTEGRVENIQYF. The CDR3 DNA is TGTGCCAGCACCGAGGGCAGGGTTGAAAACATTCAGTACTTC.

This clonotype was counted a few times. The chain combines TRBV7-6 with TRBJ2-1; 8 bases match TRBD2. The CDR3 has 19 amino acids. The germline CDR1 and CDR2 sequences are SGHVS and FNYEAQ. V gave up 0 bases and J gave up 0 bases; unmatched junction bases: 10. CDR3 bases: TGTGCCAGCAGCTTAGCCGATTTGAGCGGGGGTCCCTCCTACAATGAGCAGTTCTTC. Its translation: CASSLADLSGGPSYNEQFF.

The table lists this clonotype with a few counts. This sequence joins TRBV12-3 or TRBV12-4 and TRBJ2-1; D is ambiguous. The CDR3 spans 13 residues. Trimming took 8 bases from V and 2 from J, leaving 10 bases between them. The CDR3 sequence is CASGIGAYNEQFF. The CDR3 nucleotides are TGTGCCAGCGGGATTGGGGCCTACAATGAGCAGTTCTTC.

This clonotype was observed many times. This chain joins TRBV15 and TRBJ2-1; 9 nucleotides agree with TRBD2. This CDR3 comprises 13 residues. Germline V gene lookup returns CDR1 LNHNV and CDR2 YYDKDF (reference sequence). J lost 10 bases, V lost 3 bases, and 4 bases had no gene match. The CDR3 loop is CATSRDSGREQFF. In nucleotides, the CDR3 is TGTGCCACCAGCAGGGATAGCGGGAGAGAGCAGTTCTTC.

The J gene is TRBJ2-1, the V gene TRBV27; a weak D match, TRBD1 (6 bases). CDR1 is MNHEY, CDR2 SMNVEV, per germline (reference sequence). This CDR3 region has 13 residues. With 6 bases removed from V and 3 bases from J, the gap between germline ends came to 9 bases. The DNA for the CDR3 is TGTGCCAGCAGGGCAGGGGTCTACAATGAGCAGTTCTTC. Amino acids: CASRAGVYNEQFF.

This clonotype was counted a single time. This chain connects TRBV18 to TRBJ1-6, with D unresolved. This CDR3 comprises 15 residues. Germline V lookup: CDR1 KGHSH, CDR2 LQKENI. Trimming shortened V by 6 bases and J by 10 bases, and 19 bases separated the two germline ends. Here the CDR3 reads CASSKPVIEGSPLHF. CDR3 in DNA: TGTGCCAGCTCGAAACCAGTAATAGAAGGATCACCCCTCCACTTT.